One sample yielded the 8 T cell receptor beta chains listed below, sequenced in a study of CXCR3-negative and CXCR3-positive naive CD8 T cells. Whole-study findings and limits: In CXCR3-positive naive cells, the TRB CDR3s were more hydrophobic than in CXCR3-negative naive cells.

It was by 5' RACE with UMI labels that the TRB cDNA libraries were prepared. From the 5' RACE reads, TCRdb lists one entry per CDR3 protein and no DNA. The record lists more than 70,000 distinct CDR3 sequences, of which the ten most abundant hold roughly 0.59%. Antigens for these TCRs are unknown. What was sequenced was naive CXCR3+ CD8+ T cells from blood. As for subset: CD45RO-CCR7+CD27+CD95- naive CD8+ T cells expressing CXCR3 (TNR3+). Source of these receptors: a human donor in good health. Some clones in this sample may be carry-over from other donors' samples.

CDR3 amino acids: CSARVSSGGKNTQYF. The genes are TRBV20-1 and TRBJ2-3; TCRdb names TRBD1, which stays unverified in the absence of DNA. Germline V gene lookup returns CDR1 DFQATT and CDR2 SNEGSKA (reference sequence). The CDR3 consists of 15 residues.

V is TRBV5-1 and J is TRBJ2-1; TCRdb picks TRBD2, but there is no DNA to check that call. CDR3 size: 15 residues. The germline gives CDR1 SGHRS, CDR2 YFSETQ. The CDR3 here is CASSHKAGVNNEQFF.

The chain has TRBV6-5 and TRBJ1-1; TCRdb's D call, TRBD1, is unchecked because there is no DNA. The CDR3 length is 14 residues. CDR1 is MNHEY and CDR2 is SVGAGI in the germline V gene. The CDR3 reads CASRGPGMNTEAFF.

V is TRBV29-1 and J is TRBJ2-7; TCRdb calls TRBD2, which cannot be checked without DNA. Germline-derived CDR1 and CDR2 are SQVTM and ANQGSEA. The CDR3 is made up of 14 amino acids. The CDR3 sequence: CSVVAGPMSYEQYF.

This chain joins TRBV28 and TRBJ2-7. Germline V gene data show CDR1 as MDHEN and CDR2 as SYDVKM. The CDR3 is 14 amino acids. The CDR3 region is CASSTKGISYEQYF.

The gene calls are TRBV28 and TRBJ1-1. The CDR3 covers 13 residues. Per germline, CDR1 MDHEN and CDR2 SYDVKM. The CDR3 loop is CASTLIVLAEAFF.

The genes are TRBV27 and TRBJ1-1. The CDR3 totals 13 residues. Germline V gives CDR1 MNHEY, CDR2 SMNVEV (reference sequence). CDR3 residues: CASSLRQNTEAFF.

The V call is TRBV7-6, the J call TRBJ2-7; lacking DNA, the TRBD1 call made by TCRdb goes unchecked. Germline loops: CDR1 SGHVS, CDR2 FNYEAQ. The CDR3 runs 14 residues. The CDR3 reads CASSSPGAAYEQYF.